Below are 31 T cell receptor beta chains sequenced from a single sample in a study of T-cell reconstitution after alpha-beta-depleted transplantation in children. The library targeted TCRbeta and was prepared with unique molecular identifiers. TCRdb re-analysed the PCR reads in MiXCR, keeping a single row per CDR3 protein. This sample yields 490,000 or so distinct CDR3 sequences, of which 10% to 13% are seen a single time; approximately 2% belongs to the top ten. The specimen comprised PBMCs, sampled before TCRalphabeta/CD19-depleted stem cell transplant. Every receptor here comes from a child under 10 years old with inherited bone marrow failure, due to receive a stem cell transplant.

This clonotype was observed at least ten times. J is TRBJ2-5 and V is TRBV18, with D unresolved. Trimming left V 6 bases short and J 2 bases short, with 7 bases between. This CDR3 comprises 12 residues. Germline assignment: CDR1 KGHSH and CDR2 LQKENI. The CDR3 spells CASSPEQETQYF. CDR3 bases: TGTGCCAGCTCTCCGGAGCAAGAGACCCAGTACTTC.

This clonotype was seen many times. The chain couples TRBV7-8 to TRBJ2-1; tentatively, D is TRBD1 (5 bases). The CDR3 is 14 amino acids. V was clipped by 2 bases and J by 8 bases, with 13 bases between them. Germline lookup yields CDR1 SGHVS and CDR2 FQNEAQ. The CDR3 region is CASSLSPSRDEQFF. Written as DNA, the CDR3 is TGTGCCAGCAGCTTATCCCCCAGCAGGGATGAGCAGTTCTTC.

This clonotype has a single count. The rearrangement links TRBV9 to TRBJ2-3, with a weak D call TRBD2 (7 bases). Germline assignment: CDR1 SGDLS and CDR2 YYNGEE. Trimming took 3 bases from V and 1 from J, leaving 12 bases between them. The CDR3 is made up of 15 amino acids. DNA for the CDR3: TGTGCCAGCAGCGCAGGGGACTATGGCACAGATACGCAGTATTTT. It encodes CASSAGDYGTDTQYF.

The V gene is TRBV20-1, the J gene TRBJ2-5; 12 bases align to TRBD2. The CDR3 runs to 18 residues. With 2 bases clipped from V and 2 bases from J, the junction kept 12 bases outside the gene matches. The germline CDR1 and CDR2 sequences are DFQATT and SNEGSKA (reference sequence). The CDR3 loop is CSARPSSGRGKKQETQYF. The CDR3 DNA is TGCAGTGCTAGACCGTCTAGCGGGAGGGGTAAAAAGCAAGAGACCCAGTACTTC.

This clonotype was seen a handful of times. J is TRBJ2-2 and V is TRBV25-1; TRBD1 aligns across 7 bases. Trimming at V came to 3 bases and at J to 0 bases, leaving 4 bases not matched to a gene. Germline V gives CDR1 MGHDK, CDR2 SYGVNS. CDR3 length: 16 residues. CDR3 coding DNA: TGTGCCAGCAGTGATCCAGGACAGGCGAACACCGGGGAGCTGTTTTTT. Encoded protein: CASSDPGQANTGELFF.

A few counts support this clonotype. The chain joins TRBV7-9 to TRBJ2-3; the D gene is possibly TRBD1 (6 bases). Trimming removed 2 bases at V and 14 bases at J, with 11 bases between. CDR3 size: 11 residues. The germline gives CDR1 SEHNR, CDR2 FQNEAQ (reference sequence). CDR3 bases: TGTGCCAGCAGCTTACCGGGGACACGGTATTTT. It translates to CASSLPGTRYF.

This clonotype was observed many times. The chain recombines TRBV25-1 with TRBJ2-6, with TRBD1 matching over 9 bases. The CDR3 totals 18 residues. Germline V CDR1 and CDR2: MGHDK, SYGVNS. The junction had 6 bases not matched to a gene; V was cut back by 3 bases and J by 0 bases. In nucleotides, the CDR3 is TGTGCCAGCAGTGACGGGTGGGACAGGGACTCTGGGGCCAACGTCCTGACTTTC. As protein: CASSDGWDRDSGANVLTF.

This clonotype was observed a single time. A much larger clonotype is one base distant, so this may be a read error. The CDR3 end shows no conserved phenylalanine or tryptophan, and so a read error is likely. The V call is TRBV4-3, the J call TRBJ2-7; 7 nucleotides line up with TRBD2. The J segment lost 0 bases and the V segment lost 1 base, leaving 9 bases of the junction unmatched. The germline CDR1 and CDR2 sequences are LGHNA and YSLEER. The CDR3 is made up of 17 amino acids. The CDR3 is CASSQVRLADPSYEQYS. CDR3 in DNA: TGCGCCAGCAGCCAAGTTCGTCTAGCGGACCCCTCCTACGAGCAGTACTCC.

This clonotype came up many times. The chain recombines TRBV5-1 with TRBJ1-2, with TRBD1 identical over 9 bases. The CDR3 covers 14 residues. Germline-derived CDR1 and CDR2 are SGHRS and YFSETQ. The J segment lost 2 bases and the V segment lost 6 bases, leaving 5 bases of the junction unmatched. CDR3 loop: CASNGQGPNYGYTF. CDR3 DNA: TGCGCCAGCAACGGACAGGGGCCCAACTATGGCTACACCTTC.

This clonotype was counted at least ten times. This rearrangement joins TRBV20-1 to TRBJ1-1, with TRBD1 as a possible D gene (5 bases). The CDR3 spans 13 residues. V was trimmed by 6 bases and J by 3 bases, leaving 14 bases between them. Germline loops: CDR1 DFQATT, CDR2 SNEGSKA (reference sequence). The CDR3 sequence is CSAAGTWDTEAFF. DNA of the CDR3: TGCAGTGCAGCCGGGACGTGGGACACTGAAGCTTTCTTT.

The chain uses TRBV7-6 and TRBJ2-3; 10 nucleotides agree with TRBD2. The V and J ends lost 5 bases and 0 bases, in that order; junction bases with no gene match: 11. This CDR3 comprises 18 residues. Germline V lookup: CDR1 SGHVS, CDR2 FNYEAQ. The CDR3 DNA follows: TGTGCCAGCAGCGATCCCGGGACTAGCGCCGGCAGCACAGATACGCAGTATTTT. As protein: CASSDPGTSAGSTDTQYF.

This clonotype appeared many times. The chain combines TRBV27 with TRBJ2-3; no clear D. This CDR3 contains 14 residues. Trimming left V 3 bases short and J 0 bases short, with 7 bases between. Germline V gives CDR1 MNHEY, CDR2 SMNVEV (reference sequence). CDR3 in DNA: TGTGCCAGCAGTTTGGGGTGGAGCACAGATACGCAGTATTTT. It encodes CASSLGWSTDTQYF.

This clonotype has a count of ten or more. The rearrangement uses TRBV9 and TRBJ2-7; D is tentatively TRBD1 or TRBD2 (5 bases each). The CDR3 covers 16 residues. Germline values: CDR1 SGDLS, CDR2 YYNGEE. Trimming cost V 4 bases and J 2 bases, with 19 bases left between them. As DNA, the CDR3 is TGTGCCAGCAGCCTCACCGGGACCCAGAAACCCTACGAGCAGTACTTC. Translation: CASSLTGTQKPYEQYF.

This clonotype was observed many times. The chain uses TRBV28 and TRBJ1-3; D not certain. There are 15 residues in the CDR3. V lost 6 bases and J lost 0, with 12 bases in between. Germline values: CDR1 MDHEN, CDR2 SYDVKM. DNA of the CDR3: TGTGCCAGCAGCCCCGTTGTGAGCTCTGGAAACACCATATATTTT. It is translated as CASSPVVSSGNTIYF. Full variable domain (missing parts from reference TRBV28 and TRBJ1-3): DVKVTQSSRYLVKRTGEKVFLECVQDMDHENMFWYRQDPGLGLRLIYFSYDVKMKEKGDIPEGYSVSREKKERFSLILESASTNQTSMYLCASSPVVSSGNTIYFGEGSWLTVV.

This clonotype was counted only a few times. The chain links TRBV28 to TRBJ2-1; TRBD2 matches 10 bases. V was pared by 7 bases and J by 5 bases, with 17 bases of the junction left unmatched. From germline, CDR1 is MDHEN and CDR2 SYDVKM. The CDR3 is 18 amino acids. CDR3 coding DNA: TGTGCCAGCACTTCGGGCAACGGAGCGGGAGGGCCACACAATGAGCAGTTCTTC. As protein: CASTSGNGAGGPHNEQFF.

This clonotype was observed at least ten times. V usage is TRBV7-9 and J usage is TRBJ2-5; weak D call: TRBD1 (5 bases). The CDR3 covers 13 residues. Germline V gene sequence: CDR1 SEHNR, CDR2 FQNEAQ (reference sequence). V dropped 3 bases and J dropped 6 bases, with 11 bases sitting between them. Written as DNA, the CDR3 is TGTGCCAGCAGCTTGCAGGGTTGGAAGACCCAGTACTTC. Residues: CASSLQGWKTQYF.

Concerning this clonotype: A much larger clonotype is one base distant, so this may be a read error. The chain couples TRBV5-1 to TRBJ1-1; 7 nucleotides line up with TRBD1. V dropped 6 bases and J dropped 0; count of bases not matched to a gene: 11. CDR3 length: 16 amino acids. Looked up from germline, CDR1 is SGHRS and CDR2 is YFSETQ. CDR3 in DNA: TGCGCCAGCATCTTACCAGGGGGTTTGATGAACACTGAAGCTTTCTTT. Translating gives CASILPGGLMNTEAFF.

This clonotype has a count of ten or more. V and J are TRBV27 and TRBJ1-5; 9 nucleotides match TRBD1. Germline V gives CDR1 MNHEY, CDR2 SMNVEV (reference sequence). V lost 6 bases, J lost 1 base, and 4 bases stayed unmatched. The CDR3 runs to 15 residues. CDR3 DNA sequence: TGTGCCAGCAGAGGGGGACAGGGAAGCAATCAGCCCCAGCATTTT. It yields the protein CASRGGQGSNQPQHF.

With respect to this clonotype: A much larger clone lies a single base off, so this may be a read error. The genes are TRBV18 and TRBJ1-2; no definite D call. CDR1 is KGHSH and CDR2 is LQKENI in the germline V gene. CDR3 length: 14 residues. This chain's CDR3 is CASSQDQVFYSYTF. In nucleotides, the CDR3 is TGTGCCAGCTCTCAGGATCAGGTTTTCTATAGCTACACCTTC.

The sample holds a few counts of this clonotype. The chain recombines TRBV6-1 with TRBJ2-5, with 7 bases that match TRBD1. V was pared by 3 bases and J by 4 bases, with 11 bases of the junction left unmatched. In germline, CDR1 is MNHNS, CDR2 SASEGT. This CDR3 contains 16 residues. CDR3 amino acids: CASSDKGTEFAETQYF. In DNA, the CDR3 is TGTGCCAGCAGTGATAAAGGGACAGAGTTCGCAGAGACCCAGTACTTC.

The table lists this clonotype with many counts. This chain connects TRBV6-2 or TRBV6-3 to TRBJ2-7, with TRBD1 as a possible D gene (7 bases). With 0 bases removed from V and 2 bases from J, the gap between germline ends came to 11 bases. The length of the CDR3 is 15 residues. CDR1 and CDR2 from the germline V gene are MNHEY and SVGEGT. CDR3 protein: CASSYSRDSPYEQYF. The CDR3 DNA reads TGTGCCAGCAGTTACTCGCGGGACAGCCCCTACGAGCAGTACTTC.

This clonotype was seen ten or more times. The rearrangement links TRBV4-3 to TRBJ2-3; 9 bases fit TRBD2. The CDR3 totals 15 residues. J lost 4 bases, V lost 1 base, and 3 bases had no gene match. CDR1 and CDR2 (germline): LGHNA, YSLEER. The CDR3 DNA reads as TGCGCCAGCAGCCAAGTAGCGGGAGTCCCAGATACGCAGTATTTT. Its translation is CASSQVAGVPDTQYF.

This clonotype was detected many times. The chain joins TRBV20-1 to TRBJ2-5; 9 nucleotides align to TRBD2. After removal of 2 bases from V and 1 base from J, the junction contained 5 bases not matched to a gene. CDR3 length: 15 amino acids. The V gene's germline CDR1 is DFQATT and CDR2 SNEGSKA (reference sequence). CDR3 residues: CSARLAGLLQETQYF. For the CDR3, the DNA is TGCAGTGCTAGACTAGCGGGACTTCTCCAAGAGACCCAGTACTTC.

In its sample, this clonotype was seen many times. The chain employs TRBV12-3 or TRBV12-4 and TRBJ1-2; unclear D gene. The ends were cut back, 5 bases at V and 5 bases at J, with 15 bases in the middle. The CDR3 loop spans 14 amino acids. The DNA for the CDR3 is TGTGCCAGCAGTCCACTAGCCGGACGGTATGGCTACACCTTC. It specifies CASSPLAGRYGYTF.

The chain links TRBV12-3 or TRBV12-4 to TRBJ2-3; 11 positions match TRBD2. There are 15 residues in the CDR3. The junction had 5 bases not matched to a gene; V was cut back by 6 bases and J by 3 bases. Here the CDR3 reads CASRLLAGGTDTQYF. The CDR3 DNA reads TGTGCCAGCAGACTCCTAGCGGGAGGTACAGATACGCAGTATTTT.

This chain joins TRBV4-3 and TRBJ2-1; TRBD2 matches 10 bases. Germline values: CDR1 LGHNA, CDR2 YSLEER. Trimming took 0 bases from V and 8 from J; bases not matched to a gene: 4. The CDR3 runs to 15 residues. The CDR3 reads CASSQELAGQDEQFF. For the CDR3, the DNA is TGCGCCAGCAGCCAAGAACTAGCGGGGCAGGATGAGCAGTTCTTC.

This clonotype was found many times. This chain joins TRBV30 and TRBJ2-5; possibly TRBD1 for D (5 bases). V dropped 0 bases and J dropped 1 base, with 6 bases sitting between them. Germline lookup yields CDR1 GTSNPN and CDR2 SVGIG (reference sequence). The CDR3 runs 13 residues. The CDR3 nucleotides read TGTGCCTGGAGTGTGACAGCCCAAGAGACCCAGTACTTC. Translation gives CAWSVTAQETQYF.

This clonotype was detected many times. The rearrangement links TRBV5-1 to TRBJ2-7, with TRBD2 as a possible D gene (5 bases). Looked up from germline, CDR1 is SGHRS and CDR2 is YFSETQ. The CDR3 is made up of 16 amino acids. With 4 bases removed from V and 6 bases from J, the gap between germline ends came to 23 bases. CDR3 amino acids: CASSLAYGRGWPEQYF. In DNA, the CDR3 is TGCGCCAGCAGCCTCGCCTATGGGAGAGGATGGCCCGAGCAGTACTTC.

In its sample, this clonotype was seen a few times. The chain joins TRBV12-3 or TRBV12-4 to TRBJ2-1; the D gene is possibly TRBD2 (6 bases). The V end was cut by 3 bases, the J end by 4 bases, with 13 bases between. The CDR3 totals 15 residues. The chain's CDR3 is CASSLRVAEYNEQFF. The DNA of the CDR3 is TGTGCCAGCAGTTTGCGGGTAGCGGAATACAATGAGCAGTTCTTC.

Ten or more counts support this clonotype. This chain uses TRBV20-1 with TRBJ1-1, with a tentative D call TRBD1 (5 bases). The CDR3 loop spans 14 amino acids. V dropped 1 base and J dropped 3 bases, with 12 bases sitting between them. Germline V gives CDR1 DFQATT, CDR2 SNEGSKA (reference sequence). CDR3: CSARVPGWDTEAFF. CDR3 bases: TGCAGTGCTAGAGTCCCAGGGTGGGACACTGAAGCTTTCTTT.

The sample holds many counts of this clonotype. The rearrangement uses TRBV4-3 and TRBJ2-7, with a weak D call TRBD1 (6 bases). CDR3 length: 13 residues. The V and J ends lost 3 bases and 3 bases respectively, with 9 bases between them. Germline lookup yields CDR1 LGHNA and CDR2 YSLEER. The CDR3 DNA reads TGCGCCAGCAGCCAGGGGGCCCGCTACGAGCAGTACTTC. As protein: CASSQGARYEQYF.